The table lists the clone carrying this T cell receptor beta chain with many counts. This entry belongs to a study of tumor-infiltrating lymphocytes in primary liver carcinoma. The length of the CDR3 is 14 residues. The germline CDR1 and CDR2 sequences are MGHRA and YSYEKL. The germline V and J ends were trimmed by 0 bases and 1 base, with 7 bases remaining between them. The authors took blood RNA from unsorted whole blood and also extracted germline DNA. With around 500 ng total RNA as template and a constant-region primer, TCR beta cDNA was made. Investigators got TCR beta libraries out of three nested multiplex PCR rounds, done with slightly modified ARM-PCR. Researchers ran the first two PCR rounds for roughly 10 cycles each with TRBV1-TRBV30 forward primers and a C-beta reverse primer. A single record per CDR3 protein comes from TCRdb applying MiXCR to the multiplex PCR reads. The sample gives about 200,000 distinct CDR3 sequences, about 65% of which show up once; 6% to 8.5% is in the top ten.

The sequenced material came from peripheral blood. The source is a woman in her fifties or sixties with primary liver carcinoma and hepatitis B virus infection. J is TRBJ2-7 and V is TRBV4-1; D is uncertain. The CDR3 DNA reads TGCGCCAGCAGCCAAGATCAAGGGTCCTACGAGCAGTACTTC. Residues: CASSQDQGSYEQYF.